Listed below are T cell receptor beta chains from one sample, sequenced in a study of Ad26.COV2.S vaccination and SARS-CoV-2 variants. Libraries were prepared by immunoSEQ multiplex PCR; TCRdb keeps only in-frame clonotypes and omits some of them. The table has hundreds of thousands of clones, approximately 81% seen once; the top ten hold about 3.5%. Sequences were derived from peripheral blood, sampled in a trial of Ad26.COV2.S vaccine versus placebo. These receptor sequences come from a person between 18 and 65 years old who received the Ad26.COV2.S COVID-19 vaccine or a placebo. Each CDR3 is given with its conserved first and last residue. A D gene is named only where the DNA matches it firmly. Only part of the rows carry a size: once, few, many, or a class if the clone is expanded.

v_gene,abundance,j_gene,d_gene,CDR3nt,CDR3aa
TRBV4-3,.,TRBJ1-1,.,TGCGCCAGCAGCCTAGGGGTCCTCACTGAAGCTTTCTTT,CASSLGVLTEAFF
TRBV24-1,.,TRBJ2-1,TRBD2,TGTGCCACCAGTGATTTTTCGCGGGAGGGCCGGGATGAGCAGTTCTTC,CATSDFSREGRDEQFF
TRBV2,.,TRBJ2-2,.,TGTGCCAGCAGTGTTAGGACGAACACCGGGGAGCTGTTTTTT,CASSVRTNTGELFF
TRBV3-1/TRBV3-2,.,TRBJ1-3,.,TGTGCCAGCAGCCAAGTGGATGGAAACACCATATATTTT,CASSQVDGNTIYF
TRBV7-9,.,TRBJ2-2,TRBD2,TGTGCCAGCAGCGCGAGACTAGCGGCAACGAACACCGGGGAGCTGTTTTTT,CASSARLAATNTGELFF
TRBV19,.,TRBJ1-4,.,TGTGCCAGTAGTATAGGTGGGACTCAAGGAGAAAAACTGTTTTTT,CASSIGGTQGEKLFF
TRBV2,.,TRBJ2-5,.,TGTGCCAGCAGTGAGGGAAGTGGGGAGACCCAGTACTTC,CASSEGSGETQYF
TRBV15,many,TRBJ1-2,.,TGTGCCACCAGCAGGCATCTCGCAGGGCTCAATGGCTACACCTTC,CATSRHLAGLNGYTF
TRBV5-6,.,TRBJ1-1,.,TGTGCCAGCAGCAGGGGAGGGAGGGAAGCTTTCTTT,CASSRGGREAFF
TRBV18,.,TRBJ1-4,TRBD1,TGTGCCAGCTCACCAGGACAGGGGGCAAATGAAAAACTGTTTTTT,CASSPGQGANEKLFF
TRBV7-2,.,TRBJ2-2,.,TGTGCCAGCAGCTCCCCTGGGGAGCTGTTTTTT,CASSSPGELFF
TRBV7-9,.,TRBJ2-3,TRBD2,TGTGCCAGCATCCACGGACTAGCGGGGTTGGATTGGACAGATACGCAGTATTTT,CASIHGLAGLDWTDTQYF
TRBV7-2,.,TRBJ1-5,.,TGTGCCAGCAGCGCCCAGACCAGCGGCAATCAGCCCCAGCATTTT,CASSAQTSGNQPQHF
TRBV12-3/TRBV12-4,.,TRBJ2-3,.,TGTGCCAGCAGTTTAAGGGGAGATACGCAGTATTTT,CASSLRGDTQYF
TRBV9,.,TRBJ1-1,.,TGTGCCAGCAGCACCGCAGATATGAACACTGAAGCTTTCTTT,CASSTADMNTEAFF
TRBV27,once,TRBJ2-3,.,TGTGCCAGCAGTTTATCCGCAGCCACTAGCACAGATACGCAGTATTTT,CASSLSAATSTDTQYF
TRBV16,.,TRBJ1-3,.,TGTGCCAGCAGCCAATCGTCCGGGGCTGGAAACACCATATATTTT,CASSQSSGAGNTIYF
TRBV18,.,TRBJ2-3,.,TGTGCCAGCTCACCAGTGGACTCACTCACAGATACGCAGTATTTT,CASSPVDSLTDTQYF
TRBV23-1,.,TRBJ2-7,.,TGCGCCAGCGCAACGGGCGGGACCGAGCAGTACTTC,CASATGGTEQYF
TRBV3-1/TRBV3-2,.,TRBJ1-5,TRBD1,TGTGCCAGCAGCCAAGACACCGGGACAGCTAATCAGCCCCAGCATTTT,CASSQDTGTANQPQHF
TRBV7-2,.,TRBJ2-3,.,TGTGCCAGCAGCGCCCGACTAGCAGATACGCAGTATTTT,CASSARLADTQYF
TRBV5-1,.,TRBJ2-3,.,TGCGCCAGCAGCGTTGGGCTAGCGCCTGATACGCAGTATTTT,CASSVGLAPDTQYF
TRBV7-2,.,TRBJ2-7,TRBD1,TGTGCCAGCAGCCCTCGACAGGGTGAAGTCTACGAGCAGTACTTC,CASSPRQGEVYEQYF
TRBV27,.,TRBJ2-7,.,TGTGCCAGCAGCCCAGGTCTCTCCTACGAGCAGTACTTC,CASSPGLSYEQYF
TRBV5-1,.,TRBJ2-7,TRBD1,TGCGCCAGCAGCTTGAGGGGACAGGGTCCCCTCTACGAGCAGTACTTC,CASSLRGQGPLYEQYF
TRBV19,.,TRBJ1-2,TRBD1,TGTGCCAGTAGCCGAACAGGGGGCCTCGACTATGGCTACACCTTC,CASSRTGGLDYGYTF
TRBV6-5,.,TRBJ1-2,.,TGTGCCAGCAGTACCCAGGGTGGTGGCTACACCTTC,CASSTQGGGYTF
TRBV27,.,TRBJ1-6,.,TGTGCCAGCAGTTTGTATTTAGTTGATTCACCCCTCCACTTT,CASSLYLVDSPLHF
TRBV14,.,TRBJ2-2,TRBD2,TGTGCCAGCAGCCAAGATGGACTAGCCTCGAACACCGGGGAGCTGTTTTTT,CASSQDGLASNTGELFF
TRBV6-5,.,TRBJ2-1,.,TGTGCCAGCAGTTACAAAGTTCCCAACAATGAGCAGTTCTTC,CASSYKVPNNEQFF
TRBV20-1,.,TRBJ1-2,TRBD1,TGCAGTGCTAGTCCGACAGGGAACACCTATGGCTACACCTTC,CSASPTGNTYGYTF
TRBV7-2,.,TRBJ2-3,.,TGTGCCAGCAGCATGGACTTGGGTGATACGCAGTATTTT,CASSMDLGDTQYF
TRBV29-1,.,TRBJ1-2,.,TGCAGCGTCTCCCCCGACAGGAACTATGGCTACACCTTC,CSVSPDRNYGYTF
TRBV3-1/TRBV3-2,few,TRBJ1-1,TRBD1,TGTGCCAGCAGCCAAGGGGGACAGGGAACTGAAGCTTTCTTT,CASSQGGQGTEAFF
TRBV4-1,few,TRBJ2-1,.,TGCGCCAGCAGCCAACTGTCAGCGAAGCAAAATGAGCAGTTCTTC,CASSQLSAKQNEQFF
TRBV4-3,few,TRBJ1-2,.,TGCGCCAGCAGCCAAGATGGGGCGTATGGCTACACCTTC,CASSQDGAYGYTF
TRBV2,.,TRBJ2-7,TRBD2,TGTGCCAGCAGGGTCCCGGGACACCAGACCTTAACTAGCGGCGAGCAGTACTTC,CASRVPGHQTLTSGEQYF
TRBV18,.,TRBJ1-4,TRBD1,TGTGCCAGCTCACCACCGGGACAGGATGAAAAACTGTTTTTT,CASSPPGQDEKLFF
TRBV19,.,TRBJ2-1,.,TGTGCCAGTAGTATAGGTCTGGGTTCTTTCTTC,CASSIGLGSFF